The next 14 T cell receptor beta chains were all read from a single sample in a study of cytomegalovirus exposure and HLA in healthy donors. Sequenced by immunoSEQ multiplex PCR; TCRdb stores in-frame clones only, minus some. The sample consists of roughly 70,000 clones, around 96% of them appearing once. What was sequenced was PBMCs. These receptors were taken from a man between 18 and 29 years old in good health and CMV-seronegative.

The V and J genes are TRBV27 and TRBJ2-1; 9 bases map to TRBD1. Germline V gene sequence: CDR1 MNHEY, CDR2 SMNVEV (reference sequence). The CDR3 contains 17 residues. After removal of 6 bases from V and 1 base from J, the junction contained 10 bases not matched to a gene. CDR3: CASSSLRDRESYNEQFF. CDR3 DNA sequence: TGTGCCAGCAGCTCGCTCCGGGACAGGGAATCCTACAATGAGCAGTTCTTC.

V is TRBV19 and J is TRBJ1-6, with 8 bases lining up with TRBD1. V lost 3 bases and J lost 10; bases outside the gene matches: 5. The CDR3 is 14 residues long. Germline CDR1 reads LNHDA; CDR2 reads SQIVND (reference sequence). CDR3 DNA sequence: TGTGCCAGTAGTATCGGACAGGGCCAGTCACCCCTCCACTTT. Encoded protein: CASSIGQGQSPLHF.

This chain links TRBV7-8 with TRBJ1-5; 12 bases are a match to TRBD1. Germline V gene sequence: CDR1 SGHVS, CDR2 FQNEAQ. CDR3 length: 14 amino acids. Trimming took 5 bases from V and 7 from J; bases not matched to a gene: 3. CDR3 bases: TGTGCCAGCAGCCAGGGACAGGGGGCGCAGCCCCAGCATTTT. This encodes CASSQGQGAQPQHF. Full variable domain (missing parts from reference TRBV7-8 and TRBJ1-5): GAGVSQSPRYKVAKRGQDVALRCDPISGHVSLFWYQQALGQGPEFLTYFQNEAQLDKSGLPSDRFFAERPEGSVSTLKIQRTQQEDSAVYLCASSQGQGAQPQHFGDGTRLSIL.

The genes are TRBV30 and TRBJ2-7, with 8 bases lining up with TRBD1. CDR1 is GTSNPN, CDR2 SVGIG, per germline (reference sequence). The CDR3 consists of 11 residues. The junction had 4 bases not matched to a gene; V was cut back by 6 bases and J by 6 bases. The CDR3 spells CACSRGLEQYF. CDR3 bases: TGTGCCTGTTCCAGGGGGCTCGAGCAGTACTTC.

Points on this clone: The junction and the germline gene differ at one end; a read error may be behind it. This chain joins TRBV4-1 and TRBJ1-2, with D possibly being TRBD1 (5 bases). The CDR3 sequence is 12 residues long. The germline gives CDR1 MGHRA, CDR2 YSYEKL. The chain's CDR3 is CASSLPSRQPSF. CDR3 DNA sequence: TGCGCCAGCAGCCTGCCTTCTCGACAGCCTTCCTTC.

V usage is TRBV6-1 and J usage is TRBJ1-5; tentative D call: TRBD1 (5 bases). The CDR3 loop spans 14 amino acids. The V end was cut by 6 bases, the J end by 6 bases, with 15 bases between. Germline CDR1 MNHNS, CDR2 SASEGT. CDR3 protein: CASSPGQGTQPQHF. CDR3 coding DNA: TGTGCCAGCAGCCCCGGGCAGGGCACTCAGCCCCAGCATTTT.

Only one count was recorded for this clone. The chain joins TRBV7-9 to TRBJ1-6; no reliable D call. V gave up 5 bases and J gave up 7 bases, with 12 bases separating them. The CDR3 covers 14 residues. Germline lookup yields CDR1 SEHNR and CDR2 FQNEAQ (reference sequence). DNA of the CDR3: TGTGCCAGCAGCGCGGGGTCTCCCAATTCACCCCTCCACTTT. It specifies CASSAGSPNSPLHF.

The rearrangement uses TRBV9 and TRBJ2-3, with 8 bases identical to TRBD2. CDR1 is SGDLS and CDR2 is YYNGEE in the germline V gene. The trim removed 0 bases at V and 5 bases at J, leaving 5 bases unmatched. CDR3 size: 15 residues. The CDR3 sequence: CASSVVTGGVDTQYF. The CDR3 coding sequence is TGTGCCAGCAGCGTAGTGACGGGGGGGGTAGATACGCAGTATTTT. Complete variable domain (other parts from reference TRBV9 and TRBJ2-3): DSGVTQTPKHLITATGQRVTLRCSPRSGDLSVYWYQQSLDQGLQFLIQYYNGEERAKGNILERFSAQQFPDLHSELNLSSLELGDSALYFCASSVVTGGVDTQYFGPGTRLTVL.

This clone was counted once. The J gene is TRBJ2-3, the V gene TRBV29-1; D unresolved. This CDR3 contains 15 residues. The germline CDR1 and CDR2 sequences are SQVTM and ANQGSEA. V was trimmed by 7 bases and J by 0 bases, leaving 17 bases between them. The CDR3 DNA reads as TGCAGCGCCCTACACTACCCGATGAGCACAGATACGCAGTATTTT. Its protein is CSALHYPMSTDTQYF.

The rearrangement links TRBV7-7 to TRBJ2-2; tentative D call: TRBD1 (5 bases). The CDR3 contains 13 residues. V was clipped by 1 base and J by 7 bases, with 7 bases between them. Germline V gene lookup returns CDR1 SSHAT and CDR2 FNYEAQ (reference sequence). The CDR3 coding sequence is TGTGCCAGCAGCTTAGGCCAGGGCGGGGAGCTGTTTTTT. Its translation is CASSLGQGGELFF.

This chain joins TRBV9 and TRBJ1-3; 7 bases match TRBD1. CDR1 is SGDLS and CDR2 is YYNGEE in the germline V gene. The trim removed 4 bases at V and 9 bases at J, leaving 7 bases unmatched. The CDR3 runs to 13 residues. Written as DNA, the CDR3 is TGTGCCAGCAGCTACAGGGGATTTGGCACCATATATTTT. As protein: CASSYRGFGTIYF.

V is TRBV7-2 and J is TRBJ1-1; D perhaps matches TRBD1 (5 bases). The CDR3 has 15 amino acids. Trimming cost V 4 bases and J 0 bases, with 12 bases left between them. Germline CDR1 is SGHTA and CDR2 is FQGNSA. Here the CDR3 reads CASSWSGGVNTEAFF. As DNA, the CDR3 is TGTGCCAGCAGCTGGTCGGGGGGAGTGAACACTGAAGCTTTCTTT.

The chain carries TRBV19 and TRBJ1-4; no clear D. V dropped 5 bases and J dropped 0 bases, with 7 bases sitting between them. Germline CDR1 reads LNHDA; CDR2 reads SQIVND (reference sequence). CDR3 size: 14 residues. DNA for the CDR3: TGTGCCAGTAGTGAAACAGCAACTAATGAAAAACTGTTTTTT. This encodes CASSETATNEKLFF.

The V call is TRBV4-2, the J call TRBJ2-1; D not certain. Germline lookup yields CDR1 LGHNA and CDR2 YNFKEQ. The CDR3 is 12 amino acids. The V gene lost 9 bases and the J gene lost 7 bases, with 13 bases spanning the gap. CDR3 protein: CASQELKNEQFF. The CDR3, as DNA: TGTGCCAGTCAAGAACTCAAAAATGAGCAGTTCTTC.